The TCR beta chain described here comes from a study of neurological immune-mediated disorders. This clonotype has ten or more counts. Time point defined: longitudinal time-point 3. Unsorted libraries used 2 million PBMCs kept at -80 degrees C. The CDR3 has 13 residues. V was trimmed by 3 bases and J by 4 bases, leaving 7 bases between them. Whenever a sequencing run was performed, it yielded over 190 million TCR-beta sequences from 15-18 subjects. TCRdb fed the 5' RACE reads into MiXCR, producing one record per CDR3 protein. The table includes about 45,000 distinct CDR3 sequences, 13% detected once. The origin of this receptor is a man aged 25-45 years in good health. The chain recombines TRBV12-3 or TRBV12-4 with TRBJ1-5; D is ambiguous. Sequences were obtained from PBMCs. The CDR3 loop is CASSFDGNQPQHF. In nucleotides, the CDR3 is TGTGCCAGCAGTTTTGACGGGAATCAGCCCCAGCATTTT.